Following are 11 T cell receptor beta chains from one sample sequenced in a study of identical twins. Via MiXCR, TCRdb re-called the 5' RACE reads, giving one row per CDR3 protein. The table lists 500,000 to 600,000 distinct CDR3 sequences, roughly a fifth of them singletons. These data are also associated with another study on T cells expressing NK-cell markers.

Sequenced sample: CD4+ T cells sorted from blood. Receptors were obtained from a woman under 30 in good health.

This clonotype was counted a few times. The chain is built from TRBV6-1 and TRBJ2-2; 8 nucleotides match TRBD2. The CDR3 length is 13 residues. The germline V gene encodes CDR1 MNHNS and CDR2 SASEGT. V gave up 5 bases and J gave up 7 bases; unmatched junction bases: 3. The CDR3, as DNA: TGTGCCAGCAGTCTTAGCGGGAACGGGGAGCTGTTTTTT. Translated: CASSLSGNGELFF.

This clonotype has only a few counts. The genes are TRBV2 and TRBJ1-2; perhaps TRBD1 as D (6 bases). The ends were cut back, 4 bases at V and 7 bases at J, with 13 bases in the middle. This CDR3 contains 13 residues. CDR1 and CDR2 from the germline V gene are SNHLY and FYNNEI. In nucleotides, the CDR3 is TGTGCCAGCAGTGCATGGGGGGCTCTTGGCTACACCTTC. Its translation is CASSAWGALGYTF.

With regard to this clonotype: The final CDR3 position lacks the conserved phenylalanine or tryptophan, pointing to a likely read error. V is TRBV6-5 and J is TRBJ1-4; no clear D gene. The CDR3 totals 12 residues. Trimming stripped 6 bases from V and 11 bases from J, with 13 bases between. Germline lookup yields CDR1 MNHEY and CDR2 SVGAGI. This chain's CDR3 is CASSRGGQKLFC. In nucleotides, the CDR3 is TGTGCCAGCAGCCGTGGAGGGCAGAAACTGTTTTGT.

The sample holds one count of this clonotype. V and J are TRBV28 and TRBJ1-2; no firm D call. The CDR3 runs to 15 residues. Per germline, CDR1 MDHEN and CDR2 SYDVKM. Trimming left V 8 bases short and J 6 bases short, with 22 bases between. The CDR3 DNA reads as TGTGCCAGCGCCGCCCGGGCGGCGGGTTGGGATGGCTACACCTTC. It translates to CASAARAAGWDGYTF.

The table lists this clonotype with a few counts. The CDR3 here is CSADGRGQETQYF. For the CDR3, the DNA is TGCAGTGCCGATGGAAGGGGGCAAGAGACCCAGTACTTC. The genes are TRBV20-1 and TRBJ2-5, with D perhaps matching TRBD1 (6 bases). Germline assignment: CDR1 DFQATT and CDR2 SNEGSKA (reference sequence). Trimming pared 6 bases from V and 2 bases from J, leaving 13 bases between. The CDR3 sequence is 13 residues long.

V and J are TRBV25-1 and TRBJ2-7; 9 positions match TRBD2. The CDR3 has 13 amino acids. Losses at the gene ends were 7 bases for V and 7 bases for J; bases not matched to a gene: 8. Germline V gene lookup returns CDR1 MGHDK and CDR2 SYGVNS. CDR3 DNA sequence: TGTGCCAGCAAGGCGGGAGGGCCTTGGGAGCAGTACTTC. It yields the protein CASKAGGPWEQYF.

There are many counts of this clonotype. V and J are TRBV12-3 or TRBV12-4 and TRBJ2-2, with 8 bases aligning to TRBD2. Germline trimming cut 0 bases from V and 6 bases from J; bases unmatched to any gene: 9. This CDR3 has 17 amino acids. CDR3 DNA sequence: TGTGCCAGCAGTTTAGCAGCCGGGACTAGTTCTGCCGGGGAGCTGTTTTTT. Translation: CASSLAAGTSSAGELFF.

This clonotype has more than one count but fewer than ten. The rearrangement links TRBV7-9 to TRBJ1-1; a weak D match, TRBD1 (6 bases). The V gene lost 5 bases and the J gene lost 6 bases, with 19 bases spanning the gap. From germline, CDR1 is SEHNR and CDR2 FQNEAQ (reference sequence). The CDR3 runs to 15 residues. The chain's CDR3 is CASSRTEAPGAEAFF. In DNA, the CDR3 is TGTGCCAGCAGCCGTACAGAGGCCCCAGGGGCTGAAGCTTTCTTT.

This clonotype came up a few times. This sequence joins TRBV10-3 and TRBJ2-5; perhaps TRBD2 as D (5 bases). The germline CDR1 and CDR2 sequences are ENHRY and SYGVKD. The CDR3 has 14 residues. With 0 bases removed from V and 4 bases from J, the gap between germline ends came to 9 bases. CDR3 amino acids: CAISESGRGETQYF. CDR3 DNA sequence: TGTGCCATCAGTGAGTCGGGCCGGGGAGAGACCCAGTACTTC.

V is TRBV14 and J is TRBJ2-7; no reliable D call. Per germline, CDR1 SGHDN and CDR2 FVKESK. This CDR3 contains 11 residues. The V gene lost 0 bases and the J gene lost 6 bases, with 3 bases spanning the gap. CDR3 region: CASSQDGEQYF. Here the CDR3 DNA reads TGTGCCAGCAGCCAAGACGGCGAGCAGTACTTC.

This clonotype occurred many times. The DNA of the CDR3 is TGCGCCAGCAGCATCACAGGGGGAGCGGATGAAAAACTGTTTTTT. Protein: CASSITGGADEKLFF. The chain is built from TRBV4-3 and TRBJ1-4; TRBD1 matches 8 bases. Trimming at V came to 5 bases and at J to 6 bases, leaving 8 bases not matched to a gene. The CDR3 is made up of 15 amino acids. The germline V gene has CDR1 LGHNA and CDR2 YSLEER.